The 25 T cell receptor beta chains below all came from one sample that was sequenced in a study of T cells after yellow fever vaccination. MiXCR, applied by TCRdb to the 5' RACE reads, yields one record per CDR3 protein. The sample lists 100,000 or so distinct CDR3 sequences; 7.5% to 10% were seen once. The source material was CD8+ T cells not binding an NS4B(214-222) dextramer, sorted from PBMCs, sampled less than 16 days after the first yellow fever vaccination. These receptors all come from a man between 18 and 29 years old who received the YFV17D yellow fever vaccine.

The V call is TRBV20-1, the J call TRBJ2-1; 9 bases agree with TRBD2. V dropped 0 bases and J dropped 10; count of bases not matched to a gene: 10. CDR3 size: 15 residues. Germline CDR1 reads DFQATT; CDR2 reads SNEGSKA (reference sequence). DNA of the CDR3: TGCAGTGCTAGAGAAAAGGCGGGGGGGCCCGGGGAGCAGTTCTTC. Protein product: CSAREKAGGPGEQFF.

The chain has TRBV11-1 and TRBJ1-6; 8 nucleotides match TRBD1. Unmatched junction bases numbered 5, after V lost 7 bases and J lost 3 bases. CDR3 length equals 15 residues. From germline, CDR1 is SGHAT and CDR2 FQDESV (reference sequence). CDR3 loop: CASNLDRGYNSPLHF. As DNA, the CDR3 is TGTGCCAGCAATCTAGACAGGGGCTATAATTCACCCCTCCACTTT.

This clonotype turned up a few times. The rearrangement links TRBV27 to TRBJ2-1; 9 bases fit TRBD1. Germline V lookup: CDR1 MNHEY, CDR2 SMNVEV (reference sequence). V lost 8 bases to trimming and J lost 2 bases; unmatched junction nucleotides: 10. The CDR3 runs to 16 residues. CDR3: CASGTIDRGTYNEQFF. CDR3 in DNA: TGTGCCAGCGGTACCATCGACAGGGGGACCTACAATGAGCAGTTCTTC.

The table lists this clonotype with a few counts. The chain joins TRBV6-2 or TRBV6-3 to TRBJ1-1; 9 nucleotides match TRBD1. Germline CDR1 and CDR2: MNHEY and SVGEGT. V was pared by 0 bases and J by 3 bases, with 2 bases of the junction left unmatched. This CDR3 region has 15 residues. The CDR3 sequence is CASSYSDRGDTEAFF. The CDR3 DNA reads as TGTGCCAGCAGTTACTCCGACAGGGGGGACACTGAAGCTTTCTTT.

The V and J genes are TRBV4-1 and TRBJ1-1; D possibly corresponds to TRBD1 (5 bases). Germline loops: CDR1 MGHRA, CDR2 YSYEKL. This CDR3 spans 14 amino acids. Trimming left V 1 base short and J 3 bases short, with 9 bases between. CDR3 loop: CASSQGSGDTEAFF. CDR3 sequence (DNA): TGCGCCAGCAGCCAAGGATCGGGGGACACTGAAGCTTTCTTT.

At least ten counts were recorded for this clonotype. The chain recombines TRBV5-1 with TRBJ2-2, with TRBD1 matching over 10 bases. Trimming took 4 bases from V and 6 from J; bases not matched to a gene: 6. Germline loops: CDR1 SGHRS, CDR2 YFSETQ. The length of the CDR3 is 15 residues. CDR3 sequence reads: CASSPGTGVSGELFF. CDR3 DNA: TGCGCCAGCAGCCCCGGGACAGGGGTCTCCGGGGAGCTGTTTTTT. The full variable domain, completed using reference TRBV5-1 and TRBJ2-2, is KAGVTQTPRYLIKTRGQQVTLSCSPISGHRSVSWYQQTPGQGLQFLFEYFSETQRNKGNFPGRFSGRQFSNSRSEMNVSTLELGDSALYLCASSPGTGVSGELFFGEGSRLTVL.

A few counts support this clonotype. The chain is built from TRBV28 and TRBJ2-3, with TRBD2 matching 12 bases. The CDR3 runs to 16 residues. CDR1 and CDR2 from the germline V gene are MDHEN and SYDVKM. Trimming at V came to 5 bases and at J to 4 bases, leaving 7 bases not matched to a gene. The CDR3 loop reads CASSRLAGGPADTQYF. The DNA of the CDR3 is TGTGCCAGCAGTCGCCTAGCGGGGGGGCCGGCAGATACGCAGTATTTT.

Only a few counts were recorded for this clonotype. V and J are TRBV6-2 or TRBV6-3 and TRBJ2-7; a weak D match, TRBD1 (6 bases). Germline V gene data show CDR1 as MNHEY and CDR2 as SVGEGT. CDR3 length: 16 amino acids. The V end was cut by 0 bases, the J end by 0 bases, with 12 bases between. The DNA of the CDR3 is TGTGCCAGCAGTTACTCGGGGACATGGAGCTCCTACGAGCAGTACTTC. It translates to CASSYSGTWSSYEQYF.

This clonotype was counted between two and nine times. This sequence joins TRBV4-1 and TRBJ1-5, with TRBD1 matching 7 bases. Germline lookup yields CDR1 MGHRA and CDR2 YSYEKL. After removal of 1 base from V and 4 bases from J, the junction contained 7 bases not matched to a gene. This CDR3 has 16 residues. Here the CDR3 reads CASSQVIRDRNQPQHF. The CDR3 region has the DNA TGCGCCAGCAGCCAAGTCATAAGGGACAGAAATCAGCCCCAGCATTTT.

The chain joins TRBV19 to TRBJ2-3, with D unclear. Germline CDR1 LNHDA, CDR2 SQIVND (reference sequence). This CDR3 comprises 12 residues. Deletions cut 3 bases from V and 0 bases from J, with 1 base between. The CDR3, as DNA: TGTGCCAGTAGTATTAGCACAGATACGCAGTATTTT. Its translation is CASSISTDTQYF.

This clonotype has a handful of counts. The rearrangement uses TRBV4-2 and TRBJ2-2; 9 nucleotides line up with TRBD1. The CDR3 length is 16 residues. Germline CDR1 reads LGHNA; CDR2 reads YNFKEQ. V dropped 1 base and J dropped 7; count of bases not matched to a gene: 7. CDR3 nucleotides: TGTGCCAGCAGCCAAGCGGAGACAGGGGGTAACGGGGAGCTGTTTTTT. It specifies CASSQAETGGNGELFF.

This clonotype came up a few times. The chain carries TRBV4-1 and TRBJ2-1; 11 bases map to TRBD2. The CDR3 consists of 14 residues. The germline V gene has CDR1 MGHRA and CDR2 YSYEKL. V lost 4 bases to trimming and J lost 8 bases; unmatched junction nucleotides: 4. CDR3 nucleotides: TGCGCCAGCAGCCTAGCGGGGGGGCGGTATGAGCAGTTCTTC. Encoded protein: CASSLAGGRYEQFF.

The sample holds a few counts of this clonotype. The V call is TRBV20-1, the J call TRBJ1-2, with D hard to call. This CDR3 spans 13 amino acids. V was clipped by 4 bases and J by 0 bases, with 9 bases between them. Germline assignment: CDR1 DFQATT and CDR2 SNEGSKA (reference sequence). In DNA form, the CDR3 reads TGCAGTGCTACCGGTCAAGCTAACTATGGCTACACCTTC. Its translation: CSATGQANYGYTF.

This clonotype showed up many times. The chain recombines TRBV5-5 with TRBJ2-2, with D perhaps TRBD1 (5 bases). The V gene's germline CDR1 is SGHKS and CDR2 YYEKEE (reference sequence). The V end was cut by 1 base, the J end by 6 bases, with 10 bases between. The CDR3 spans 14 residues. The CDR3 loop reads CASSLFQGSGELFF. The CDR3 bases are TGTGCCAGCAGCTTGTTCCAGGGTTCCGGGGAGCTGTTTTTT.

CDR3 in DNA: TGTGCCAGCAGCTTTGGGGCAGGGGCTATGGTTCCTGGAAACACCATATATTTT. Translating gives CASSFGAGAMVPGNTIYF. V gene TRBV5-6 combines with J gene TRBJ1-3; TRBD1 might be the D (6 bases). The CDR3 sequence is 18 residues long. V lost 2 bases and J lost 2, with 20 bases in between. Germline CDR1 is SGHDT and CDR2 is YYEEEE.

This clonotype has a handful of counts. The chain carries TRBV7-2 and TRBJ1-2, with 7 bases matching TRBD1. Germline V gene data show CDR1 as SGHTA and CDR2 as FQGNSA. Germline trimming cut 1 base from V and 6 bases from J; bases unmatched to any gene: 2. The CDR3 totals 13 residues. CDR3 DNA sequence: TGTGCCAGCAGCTTAGTAGGGGGCGATGGCTACACCTTC. Translated: CASSLVGGDGYTF.

This chain joins TRBV7-2 and TRBJ1-2; no reliable D call. This CDR3 has 16 amino acids. Germline CDR1 is SGHTA and CDR2 is FQGNSA. V was shortened by 5 bases and J by 0 bases, with 16 bases between the two germline ends. The DNA of the CDR3 is TGTGCCAGCAGCCCCCCTCCCACGCAGGCTAACTATGGCTACACCTTC. It translates to CASSPPPTQANYGYTF.

This clonotype was detected a few times. CDR3 sequence: CASSLGRSQPQHF. The CDR3 DNA reads as TGTGCCAGCAGCTTAGGCCGATCTCAGCCCCAGCATTTT. V usage is TRBV7-9 and J usage is TRBJ1-5; D not resolved. CDR1 and CDR2 from the germline V gene are SEHNR and FQNEAQ (reference sequence). With 1 base removed from V and 6 bases from J, the gap between germline ends came to 7 bases. The CDR3 spans 13 residues.

This clonotype has ten or more counts. CDR3 bases: TGTGCCAGCGGATCGGTCTCCTCCTACGAGCAGTACTTC. It encodes CASGSVSSYEQYF. This chain joins TRBV11-2 and TRBJ2-7; D is unclear. Germline V lookup: CDR1 SGHAT, CDR2 FQNNGV. This CDR3 is 13 amino acids long. The V and J ends lost 8 bases and 0 bases respectively, with 11 bases between them.

The sample holds a few counts of this clonotype. V gene TRBV20-1 combines with J gene TRBJ2-1; TRBD2 aligns across 7 bases. CDR3 length: 14 amino acids. The V gene's germline CDR1 is DFQATT and CDR2 SNEGSKA (reference sequence). After removal of 5 bases from V and 6 bases from J, the junction contained 10 bases not matched to a gene. CDR3 loop: CSAVSGVRANEQFF. The CDR3 coding sequence is TGCAGTGCTGTGAGCGGGGTCCGGGCCAATGAGCAGTTCTTC.

The sample holds many counts of this clonotype. The chain uses TRBV5-1 and TRBJ2-7, with TRBD2 matching over 9 bases. V was pared by 4 bases and J by 5 bases, with 7 bases of the junction left unmatched. Germline lookup yields CDR1 SGHRS and CDR2 YFSETQ. The CDR3 runs 14 residues. The CDR3 here is CASSVAGVENEQYV. As DNA, the CDR3 is TGCGCCAGCAGCGTAGCGGGGGTCGAAAACGAGCAGTACGTC.

At least ten counts were recorded for this clonotype. V is TRBV20-1 and J is TRBJ2-1, with 14 bases matching TRBD2. This CDR3 region has 15 residues. J lost 3 bases, V lost 6 bases, and 4 bases had no gene match. Germline CDR1 reads DFQATT; CDR2 reads SNEGSKA (reference sequence). The CDR3 DNA is TGCAGTGCCTGGACTAGCGGGGGGATCTACAATGAGCAGTTCTTC. This encodes CSAWTSGGIYNEQFF.

This clonotype has a handful of counts. V usage is TRBV5-5 and J usage is TRBJ2-1; D gene unclear. V was trimmed by 0 bases and J by 0 bases, leaving 7 bases between them. Germline values: CDR1 SGHKS, CDR2 YYEKEE (reference sequence). The CDR3 totals 15 residues. In DNA form, the CDR3 reads TGTGCCAGCAGCTTGGGGGAAGTCTCCTACAATGAGCAGTTCTTC. Translating gives CASSLGEVSYNEQFF.

This clonotype showed up many times. The gene calls are TRBV12-3 or TRBV12-4 and TRBJ2-7; D remains unclear. This CDR3 is 13 amino acids long. V was clipped by 3 bases and J by 5 bases, with 11 bases between them. The CDR3 DNA reads as TGTGCCAGCAGTTTTCAGGACGGAAACGAGCAGTACTTC. It encodes CASSFQDGNEQYF.

Ten or more counts support this clonotype. CDR3 nucleotides: TGCGCCAGCAGCCAAGAGGAGGGACTAGAGTACAATGAGCAGTTCTTC. It is translated as CASSQEEGLEYNEQFF. This chain links TRBV4-3 with TRBJ2-1, with 8 bases that match TRBD2. Germline V gene sequence: CDR1 LGHNA, CDR2 YSLEER. CDR3 size: 16 residues. J lost 4 bases, V lost 0 bases, and 5 bases had no gene match.